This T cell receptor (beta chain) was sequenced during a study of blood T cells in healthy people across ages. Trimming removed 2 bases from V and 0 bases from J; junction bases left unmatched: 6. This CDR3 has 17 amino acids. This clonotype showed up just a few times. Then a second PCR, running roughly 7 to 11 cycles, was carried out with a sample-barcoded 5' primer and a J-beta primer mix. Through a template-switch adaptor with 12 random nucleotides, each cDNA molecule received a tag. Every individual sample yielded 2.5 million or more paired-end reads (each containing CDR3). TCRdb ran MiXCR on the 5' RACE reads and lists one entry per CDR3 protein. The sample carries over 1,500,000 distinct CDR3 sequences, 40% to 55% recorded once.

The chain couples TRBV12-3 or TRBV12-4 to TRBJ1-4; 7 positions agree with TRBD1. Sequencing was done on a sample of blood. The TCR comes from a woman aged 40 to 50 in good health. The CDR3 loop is CASSLKGQLATNEKLFF. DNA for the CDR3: TGTGCCAGCAGTTTAAAGGGACAGCTCGCAACTAATGAAAAACTGTTTTTT.